This entry features one TCR beta chain sequence. Its matching antigen is unknown. Because the CDR3's place on the DNA is in doubt, the DNA is left out and the CDR3 is given as listed by TCRdb. These data originate in a study of OX40 agonist ivuxolimab in advanced cancers. Study at large: Dosing consisted of intravenous ivuxolimab at 0.01 to 10 mg/kg every 2 weeks. Whole-study findings and limits: Circulating CD4+ and CD8+ T cells showed clonal expansion by week 6 at 0.1 to 3.0 mg/kg. Certain nonresponding patients likewise had low normalized T-cell clonal expansion.

Germline V gene lookup returns CDR1 SNHLY and CDR2 FYNNEI. 15 amino acids form the CDR3, both terminal residues included. The table came from immunoSEQ multiplex PCR; TCRdb's copy has only in-frame clones and leaves some out. The sample includes around 80,000 clones, roughly 80% seen only once; the top ten take roughly 0.44%. This receptor was obtained from an adult with an advanced solid tumor such as melanoma, head and neck, liver or kidney cancer. The sample consisted of CD4+ or CD8+ T cells sorted from blood, taken in a trial of the OX40 agonist ivuxolimab. The V gene is TRBV2, the J gene TRBJ1-1; the table's D call, TRBD1, has no DNA check behind it. CDR3 region: CASSDHRGHFGEAFF.